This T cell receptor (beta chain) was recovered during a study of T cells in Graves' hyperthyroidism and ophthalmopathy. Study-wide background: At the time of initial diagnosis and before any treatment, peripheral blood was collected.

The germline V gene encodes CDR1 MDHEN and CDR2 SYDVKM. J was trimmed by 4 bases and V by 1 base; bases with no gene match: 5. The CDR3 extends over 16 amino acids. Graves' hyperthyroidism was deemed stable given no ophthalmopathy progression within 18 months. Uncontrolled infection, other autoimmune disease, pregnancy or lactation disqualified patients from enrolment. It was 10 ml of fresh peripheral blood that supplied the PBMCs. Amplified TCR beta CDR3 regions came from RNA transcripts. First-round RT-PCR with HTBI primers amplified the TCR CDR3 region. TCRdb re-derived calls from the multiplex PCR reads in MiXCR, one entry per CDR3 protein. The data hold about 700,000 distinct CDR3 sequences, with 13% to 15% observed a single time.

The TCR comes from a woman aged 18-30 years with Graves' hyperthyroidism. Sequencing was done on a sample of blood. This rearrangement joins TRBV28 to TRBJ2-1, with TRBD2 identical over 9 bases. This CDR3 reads CASSLSGTSLYNEQFF. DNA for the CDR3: TGTGCCAGCAGTTTATCCGGGACTAGCCTATACAATGAGCAGTTCTTC.